This T cell receptor beta chain was found in a study of Graves' ophthalmopathy and Graves' hyperthyroidism (dated by TCRdb to between 2018 and 2020). Context from the whole study: Peripheral blood samples were taken at the time of initial diagnosis, before any treatment was given. TCR beta repertoire signatures were used to distinguish Graves' ophthalmopathy from Graves' hyperthyroidism and to predict progression to ophthalmopathy. In total, some 130 blood samples were TCR-sequenced: under 45 ophthalmopathy, over 70 hyperthyroidism and some 17 hyperthyroidism-to-ophthalmopathy patients. To explore V-J signatures distinguishing ophthalmopathy from hyperthyroidism, a discovery set of 100 patients (roughly 45 ophthalmopathy, roughly 56 stable hyperthyroidism) was enrolled. For independent validation, a separate cohort was made up of 18 hyperthyroidism patients plus 17 patients who later progressed from hyperthyroidism to ophthalmopathy. In six hyperthyroidism patients, T-cell repertoires of thyroid tissue and blood were compared. After sampling, hyperthyroidism patients received methimazole starting at 30 mg daily, and ophthalmopathy patients received high-dose intravenous methylprednisolone. For training and testing, the 100 or so patients in the discovery cohort were randomly divided in a 7:3 ratio.

The junction shows trimming of 5 bases on V and 5 bases on J, and the gene matches do not reach 10 bases of it. The germline V gene specifies MNHEY as CDR1 and SVGEGT as CDR2. From the cysteine up to the phenylalanine, the CDR3 has a length of 15 residues. The retained sequence is limited to the CDR3, 45 bases, with the frame set at the first base. Results the study describes overall, beyond this receptor: In cross-validation, the 13-signature model distinguished ophthalmopathy from stable hyperthyroidism with approximately 88% sensitivity and approximately 81% specificity, and in the test set the corresponding values were roughly 78% and 74%. Sample size was not predetermined statistically, and investigators were not blinded to group allocation. In validation, the model predicted ophthalmopathy progression with 70.59% sensitivity and 72.22% specificity; eleven to twelve predicted patients were CT-confirmed with GO in a median of approximately six months. Most expanded thyroid clonotypes with a frequency above 0.001 also appeared in blood, which suggests that blood repertoires may reflect the immune response in the thyroid.

This clonotype was seen many times. Its antigen is currently not known. Nothing much larger sits one base from this clone, and base qualities are not available. Hyperthyroidism was considered stable if no progression to ophthalmopathy occurred within 18 months of follow-up. Hyperthyroidism patients were newly diagnosed, with disease duration under 2 months, and aged 18 to 65 years. Patients with other autoimmune diseases, uncontrolled infections, pregnancy or lactation were excluded. Diagnosis was based on clinical symptoms, serum thyroxine, TRAb, thyroid ultrasound and orbital computed tomography. PBMCs were isolated from roughly 10 ml of fresh peripheral blood by Ficoll-Paque density gradient centrifugation. Total RNA was extracted using Trizol reagent, and RNA quality was checked on an Agilent 2100 Bioanalyzer. TCR beta CDR3 regions were amplified from RNA transcripts for repertoire sequencing. A first-round RT-PCR used HTBI primers with the Qiagen OneStep RT-PCR kit, followed by a second-round multiplex PCR, size selection and purification. Libraries were sequenced paired-end with 100 bp reads on an Illumina HiSeq2000. For the original study's pipeline: Reads were processed with SOAPnuke, discarding reads with adapters, uncalled bases, mean Phred below 15, or no exact constant-primer or identifier match. High-quality paired reads were merged with COPE v1.2.5. Each unique nucleotide sequence was defined as a clonotype, and clonotypes were aligned to IMGT TRB V, D and J references with MiTCR v1.1. The analysis was limited to V-J combinations with a frequency above 0.0001, which together covered about 99% of the repertoires. For each V-J combination, a TCR clonal expansion and chaos score was defined as the ratio of F50 clonal expansion to chaos observed in the TCRdist matrix. Welch's t-statistics and random forest were used to narrow the features down to about a dozen V-J combinations, which were then fed into a naive Bayes classifier. The Morisita-Horn index was used to measure how similar the thyroid and blood repertoires were. The public reads were reanalyzed by TCRdb: fastp trimming at Q25, MiXCR alignment, in-frame beta chains only. Merged by CDR3 protein, the rows form single entries marked with the most common genes and DNA. The V and J calls and clone size come from TCRdb's table, not from the authors' own analysis. This sample is represented by 350,000 to 450,000 distinct CDR3 sequences; under 25% of them were singletons. The ten largest clones represent around 3.1% of the sample.

The clonotype comes from a woman younger than 30 with stable Graves' hyperthyroidism. Donor details come from another sample of the same person, matched by shared clones. Here the chain combines TRBV6-2 or TRBV6-3 and TRBJ1-1, with 8 bases matching TRBD1. Sample: peripheral blood. The CDR3 in this case is CASSQDRGGGTEAFF. The DNA sequence reads TGTGCCAGCAGTCAAGACAGGGGTGGTGGTACTGAAGCTTTCTTT.